This passage covers 18 T cell receptor beta chains from one sample sequenced in a study of CD8 T cells in ankylosing spondylitis. TCRdb analysed the 5' RACE reads with MiXCR anew, one entry per CDR3 protein. The table includes 30,000 to 45,000 distinct CDR3 sequences, 10% detected once. Sequenced: blood, either unsorted or a sorted T cell fraction (not recorded which). The receptors come from a male donor with ankylosing spondylitis or in good health (not recorded which).

Ten or more counts support this clonotype. This chain links TRBV5-1 with TRBJ1-1; no firm D call. Trimming removed 3 bases at V and 6 bases at J, with 9 bases between. The germline gives CDR1 SGHRS, CDR2 YFSETQ. CDR3 size: 12 residues. CDR3 in DNA: TGCGCCAGCAGCTACCCGGGCCCTGAAGCTTTCTTT. Its translation is CASSYPGPEAFF.

This clonotype was counted many times. The chain combines TRBV3-1 with TRBJ2-7; tentatively, D is TRBD2 (5 bases). Trimming cost V 8 bases and J 6 bases, with 11 bases left between them. The CDR3 covers 11 residues. CDR1 is LGHDT, CDR2 YNNKEL, per germline (reference sequence). Written as DNA, the CDR3 is TGTGCCAGCGAAGCTGGAGGCGAGCAGTACTTC. It specifies CASEAGGEQYF.

This clonotype was seen at least ten times. The rearrangement links TRBV5-1 to TRBJ1-2, with TRBD1 as a possible D gene (6 bases). CDR1 SGHRS and CDR2 YFSETQ come from the germline V gene. The CDR3 contains 14 residues. Trimming pared 2 bases from V and 0 bases from J, leaving 8 bases between. The CDR3 spells CASSFGTTNYGYTF. CDR3 DNA sequence: TGCGCCAGCAGCTTCGGGACAACTAACTATGGCTACACCTTC.

This clonotype was detected a few times. The genes are TRBV7-3 and TRBJ2-4; maybe TRBD2 (6 bases). Deletions cut 2 bases from V and 7 bases from J, with 15 bases between. Germline lookup yields CDR1 SGHTA and CDR2 FQGTGA. CDR3 length: 15 residues. The CDR3 coding sequence is TGTGCCAGCAGCTTAGAGTCCGGGGCGGGGAACATTCAGTACTTC. Its translation: CASSLESGAGNIQYF.

This clonotype has at least ten counts. This chain connects TRBV9 to TRBJ2-2, with 7 bases that match TRBD2. The length of the CDR3 is 15 residues. CDR1 and CDR2 (germline): SGDLS, YYNGEE. V dropped 0 bases and J dropped 4; count of bases not matched to a gene: 3. The CDR3 loop is CASSVGLAGTGELFF. CDR3 nucleotide sequence: TGTGCCAGCAGCGTAGGACTAGCAGGCACCGGGGAGCTGTTTTTT.

The CDR3 sequence is CASSQQGRTYEQYF. CDR3 bases: TGTGCCAGCAGCCAGCAGGGGAGGACTTACGAGCAGTACTTC. J is TRBJ2-7 and V is TRBV5-6, with D perhaps being TRBD1 or TRBD2 (6 bases each). The CDR3 runs 14 residues. The germline gives CDR1 SGHDT, CDR2 YYEEEE. Trimming took off 4 bases at V and 4 bases at J, with 15 bases between the two ends.

This clonotype was found many times. V and J are TRBV6-1 and TRBJ2-7; 7 bases line up with TRBD2. Germline V gives CDR1 MNHNS, CDR2 SASEGT. J lost 3 bases, V lost 5 bases, and 16 bases had no gene match. The CDR3 is made up of 17 amino acids. The DNA of the CDR3 is TGTGCCAGCAGTCAAACCGTGAGCCTAGCGGCGGTCTACGAGCAGTACTTC. Its translation: CASSQTVSLAAVYEQYF.

This clonotype showed up many times. The chain joins TRBV20-1 to TRBJ1-2; tentatively, D is TRBD1 (6 bases). The CDR3 contains 16 residues. Trimming stripped 5 bases from V and 0 bases from J, with 19 bases between. Per germline, CDR1 DFQATT and CDR2 SNEGSKA (reference sequence). The CDR3 loop is CSALRLRDTANYGYTF. CDR3 nucleotides: TGCAGTGCTCTTCGCCTCCGGGACACCGCTAACTATGGCTACACCTTC.

This clonotype occurred many times. This chain joins TRBV20-1 and TRBJ2-7; weak D call: TRBD2 (5 bases). With 1 base removed from V and 3 bases from J, the gap between germline ends came to 10 bases. Germline V CDR1 and CDR2: DFQATT, SNEGSKA (reference sequence). The CDR3 runs to 13 residues. The CDR3 DNA sequence: TGCAGTGCTAGAGGCGGGTCGATCTACGAGCAGTACTTC. This sequence encodes CSARGGSIYEQYF.

This clonotype showed up many times. V usage is TRBV28 and J usage is TRBJ2-4, with D uncertain. Germline lookup yields CDR1 MDHEN and CDR2 SYDVKM. V was pared by 1 base and J by 3 bases, with 10 bases between. This CDR3 is built from 15 residues. The CDR3 reads CASSLSQFYKNIQYF. Written as DNA, the CDR3 is TGTGCCAGCAGTTTATCACAGTTCTACAAAAACATTCAGTACTTC.

This clonotype was seen at least ten times. The chain uses TRBV5-1 and TRBJ2-1; unclear D gene. Germline V lookup: CDR1 SGHRS, CDR2 YFSETQ. The CDR3 contains 15 residues. Between the trimmed V and J ends, which lost 4 bases and 10 bases, there was a span of 21 bases. This CDR3 is CASSPIGPTNVEQFF. The DNA of the CDR3 is TGCGCCAGCAGCCCTATCGGACCCACCAACGTCGAGCAGTTCTTC.

At least ten counts were recorded for this clonotype. The chain joins TRBV9 to TRBJ1-5, with D uncertain. The CDR3 is 12 residues long. V gave up 10 bases and J gave up 1 base, with 9 bases separating them. CDR1 and CDR2 (germline): SGDLS, YYNGEE. The CDR3 sequence is CASGESNQPQHF. The CDR3, as DNA: TGTGCCTCCGGGGAAAGCAATCAGCCCCAGCATTTT.

This clonotype was observed at least ten times. The rearrangement joins TRBV4-3 to TRBJ1-1; D is unresolved. V was clipped by 4 bases and J by 0 bases, with 15 bases between them. Germline-derived CDR1 and CDR2 are LGHNA and YSLEER. This CDR3 has 16 residues. In DNA form, the CDR3 reads TGCGCCAGCAGCCTGGCCTTAGAAGGTCTGAACACTGAAGCTTTCTTT. Translating it yields CASSLALEGLNTEAFF.

The sample holds many counts of this clonotype. The V and J genes are TRBV9 and TRBJ2-2; D call uncertain. The V end was cut by 2 bases, the J end by 1 base, with 6 bases between. The CDR3 extends over 14 amino acids. Germline loops: CDR1 SGDLS, CDR2 YYNGEE. The CDR3 region is CASSVLGNTGELFF. CDR3 coding DNA: TGTGCCAGCAGCGTGTTGGGGAACACCGGGGAGCTGTTTTTT.

This clonotype was counted many times. The chain combines TRBV24-1 with TRBJ1-5; D unclear. The CDR3 runs 16 residues. V was pared by 3 bases and J by 0 bases, with 11 bases between. Germline V gives CDR1 KGHDR, CDR2 SFDVKD. The CDR3 bases are TGTGCCACCAGTGATCCGATCGAAGGTAGCAATCAGCCCCAGCATTTT. Amino acids: CATSDPIEGSNQPQHF.

The sample holds many counts of this clonotype. This rearrangement joins TRBV3-1 to TRBJ1-2; TRBD1 agrees at 8 bases. V was clipped by 1 base and J by 8 bases; unmatched bases: 3. The CDR3 is 13 amino acids. Germline assignment: CDR1 LGHDT and CDR2 YNNKEL (reference sequence). The CDR3 spells CASSQAGGGGYTF. The CDR3 nucleotides read TGTGCCAGCAGCCAAGCAGGGGGCGGCGGCTACACCTTC. Full variable domain (missing parts from reference TRBV3-1 and TRBJ1-2): DTAVSQTPKYLVTQMGNDKSIKCEQNLGHDTMYWYKQDSKKFLKIMFSYNNKELIINETVPNRFSPKSPDKAHLNLHINSLELGDSAVYFCASSQAGGGGYTFGSGTRLTVV.

Many counts were recorded for this clonotype. The chain joins TRBV7-9 to TRBJ2-7; maybe TRBD2 (6 bases). The V gene lost 4 bases and the J gene lost 2 bases, with 12 bases spanning the gap. The germline CDR1 and CDR2 sequences are SEHNR and FQNEAQ (reference sequence). CDR3 length: 14 residues. This CDR3 reads CASSSPGLPYEQYF. CDR3 bases: TGTGCCAGCAGCTCGCCGGGACTTCCCTACGAGCAGTACTTC.

This clonotype was seen repeatedly, ten times or more. The rearrangement joins TRBV6-1 to TRBJ1-4; D ambiguous. The length of the CDR3 is 17 residues. Per germline, CDR1 MNHNS and CDR2 SASEGT. Trimming stripped 4 bases from V and 3 bases from J, with 18 bases between. The CDR3 sequence: CASSGRATRGANEKLFF. The CDR3 DNA sequence: TGTGCCAGCAGTGGCCGGGCAACACGAGGAGCTAATGAAAAACTGTTTTTT.